This T cell receptor beta chain was identified during a study of cytomegalovirus exposure and HLA in healthy donors. Findings and caveats of the study: Three CMV-associated chains proved CMV antigen-specific in vitro. Whilst most TCR sequences proved rare, a subset of public TCRs occurred across many donors. In the 120 validation repertoires, a later analysis found that first-cohort TCR clusters tended to co-occur. The listing of roughly 160 TCR beta chains classed them as cytomegalovirus-associated.

The V and J ends lost 0 bases and 2 bases respectively, with 12 bases between them. Germline V gives CDR1 KGHSH, CDR2 LQKENI. The CDR3 has 16 amino acids. Libraries were prepared by immunoSEQ multiplex PCR; TCRdb keeps only in-frame clonotypes and omits some of them. The repertoire includes more than 100,000 clones, 88% of them detected once, and approximately 1.3% sits in the top ten. For this clone: What it binds is not known.

The receptor was derived from a man aged 25 to 40 in good health and CMV-seronegative. The specimen sequenced was PBMCs. The chain employs TRBV18 and TRBJ2-3, with D tentatively TRBD2 (5 bases). This CDR3 reads CASSPPRRTATDTQYF. The CDR3, as DNA: TGTGCCAGCTCACCACCGAGGAGGACGGCCACAGATACGCAGTATTTT.